The clone carrying this TCR beta chain was counted ten times or more. Its matching antigen is unknown. The sample originates from a study of T cells after yellow fever vaccination. Overall study findings and caveats: Relatively few clonotypes were ones that appeared in both CD4 and CD8 compartments. Sorted repertoires could include abundant contaminating clonotypes from bulk cells. A weaker secondary response peaked on day 5, the primary on day 15.

Germline V gene data show CDR1 as SEHNR and CDR2 as FQNEAQ (reference sequence). This CDR3 has 13 amino acids. Trimming removed 6 bases from V and 9 bases from J, with 15 bases in between. TCR cDNA, made by 5'RACE template switching, carried an added universal primer site and UMIs. TCRdb reanalysed the 5' RACE reads using MiXCR and keeps one entry per CDR3 protein. The sample lists a few hundred thousand distinct CDR3 sequences; about 7.1% were seen once. The V call is TRBV7-9, the J call TRBJ1-5, with D perhaps matching TRBD1 (5 bases). The sequence was obtained from a young man who received the YFV17D yellow fever vaccine. The sample consisted of CD4+ T cells sorted from PBMCs, taken 15 days after the yellow fever booster vaccination. CDR3 nucleotides: TGTGCCAGCAGTTCCGAGGGACTCGGGCCCCAGCATTTT. Translation gives CASSSEGLGPQHF.